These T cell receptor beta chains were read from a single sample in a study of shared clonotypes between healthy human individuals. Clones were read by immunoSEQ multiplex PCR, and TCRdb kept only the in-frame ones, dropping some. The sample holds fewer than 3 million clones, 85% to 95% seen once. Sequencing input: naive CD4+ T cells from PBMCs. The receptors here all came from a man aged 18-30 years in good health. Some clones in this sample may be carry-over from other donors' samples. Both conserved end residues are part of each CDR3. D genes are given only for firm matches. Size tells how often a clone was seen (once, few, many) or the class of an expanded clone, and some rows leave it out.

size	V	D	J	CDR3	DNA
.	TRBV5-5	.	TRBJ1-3	CASVETASSGNTIYF	TGTGCCAGCGTTGAGACAGCGAGCTCTGGAAACACCATATATTTT
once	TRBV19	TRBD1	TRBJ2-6	CASSRGGPGANVLTF	TGTGCCAGTAGTAGAGGGGGCCCTGGGGCCAACGTCCTGACTTTC
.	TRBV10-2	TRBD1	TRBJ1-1	CASRGHRTGFTEAFF	TGCGCCAGCAGGGGACATCGGACAGGGTTCACTGAAGCTTTCTTT
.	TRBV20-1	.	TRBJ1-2	CSAYPTDGYTF	TGCAGTGCTTACCCAACGGATGGCTACACCTTC
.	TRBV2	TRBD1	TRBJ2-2	CASSGTGGTGELFF	TGTGCCAGCAGTGGGACAGGGGGCACCGGGGAGCTGTTTTTT
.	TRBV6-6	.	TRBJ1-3	CASSYLLPSGNTIYF	TGTGCCAGCAGTTACCTACTGCCCTCTGGAAACACCATATATTTT
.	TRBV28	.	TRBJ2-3	CASSSPLNTDTQYF	TGTGCCAGCAGTTCGCCCCTAAATACAGATACGCAGTATTTT
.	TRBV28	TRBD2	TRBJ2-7	CASSSPGLAGGPYEQYF	TGTGCCAGCAGTTCTCCCGGACTAGCGGGAGGGCCCTACGAGCAGTACTTC
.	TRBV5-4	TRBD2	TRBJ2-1	CASSLVAGDYNEQFF	TGTGCCAGCAGCTTGGTTGCGGGAGATTACAATGAGCAGTTCTTC
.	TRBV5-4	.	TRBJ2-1	CASSLGRSYNEQFF	TGTGCCAGCAGCTTGGGCAGGTCCTACAATGAGCAGTTCTTC
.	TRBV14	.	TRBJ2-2	CASTVSGLTGELFF	TGTGCCAGCACGGTTAGCGGACTTACCGGGGAGCTGTTTTTT
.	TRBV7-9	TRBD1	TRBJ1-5	CASSLGRAGGSRSNQPQHF	TGTGCCAGCAGCCTGGGTCGGGCAGGGGGCTCTAGGAGCAATCAGCCCCAGCATTTT
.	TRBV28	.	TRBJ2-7	CASSSVPQGYEQYF	TGTGCCAGCAGTTCAGTCCCACAGGGATACGAGCAGTACTTC
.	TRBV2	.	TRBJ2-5	CASSPLTGVQETQYF	TGTGCCAGCAGCCCACTCACAGGAGTCCAAGAGACCCAGTACTTC
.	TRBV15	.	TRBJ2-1	CATSSDSGEQFF	TGTGCCACCAGCAGCGACTCCGGTGAGCAGTTCTTC
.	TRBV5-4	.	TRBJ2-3	CASSLPGGNTDTQYF	TGTGCCAGCAGCTTGCCCGGGGGAAACACAGATACGCAGTATTTT
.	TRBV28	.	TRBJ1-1	CAIIARGEGDEAFF	TGTGCCATCATCGCCCGAGGGGAAGGGGATGAAGCTTTCTTT
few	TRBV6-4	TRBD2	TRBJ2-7	CASIGGTSGRYEQYF	TGTGCCAGCATAGGGGGGACTAGCGGGAGGTACGAGCAGTACTTC
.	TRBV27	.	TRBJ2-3	CASSLWGAGVDTQYF	TGTGCCAGCAGTTTATGGGGGGCCGGTGTAGATACGCAGTATTTT
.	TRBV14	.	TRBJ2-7	CASKGPQRAEQYF	TGTGCCAGCAAGGGACCTCAAAGGGCCGAGCAGTACTTC
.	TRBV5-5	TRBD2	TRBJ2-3	CASSPPQGLAADTQYF	TGTGCCAGCAGCCCACCTCAGGGACTAGCTGCAGATACGCAGTATTTT
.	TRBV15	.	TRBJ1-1	CATSRDVGGRDTEAFF	TGTGCCACCAGCAGAGATGTGGGTGGTAGGGACACTGAAGCTTTCTTT
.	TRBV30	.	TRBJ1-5	CAWKTQGVGNQPQHF	TGTGCCTGGAAAACCCAAGGGGTCGGCAATCAGCCCCAGCATTTT
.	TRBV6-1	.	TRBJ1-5	CASNRVHSNQPQHF	TGTGCCAGCAACAGGGTACATAGCAATCAGCCCCAGCATTTT
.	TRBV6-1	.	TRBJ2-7	CASSEGRPYEQYF	TGTGCCAGCAGTGAAGGCAGGCCCTACGAGCAGTACTTC
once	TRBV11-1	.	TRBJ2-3	CASSLSRGRNTQYF	TGTGCCAGCAGCTTATCCCGAGGCCGAAATACGCAGTATTTT
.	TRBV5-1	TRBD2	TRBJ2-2	CASSSSGRAYSNTGELFF	TGCGCCAGCAGCTCTAGCGGGAGGGCCTACTCGAACACCGGGGAGCTGTTTTTT
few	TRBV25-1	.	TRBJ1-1	CASSEWRRATGNTEAFF	TGTGCCAGCAGTGAGTGGCGCAGAGCGACAGGGAACACTGAAGCTTTCTTT
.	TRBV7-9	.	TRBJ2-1	CASSLRDGFNEQFF	TGTGCCAGCAGCTTGAGGGATGGCTTCAATGAGCAGTTCTTC
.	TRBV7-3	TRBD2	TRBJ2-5	CASTLGLAGGTETQYF	TGTGCCAGCACCCTAGGGCTAGCGGGAGGAACAGAGACCCAGTACTTC
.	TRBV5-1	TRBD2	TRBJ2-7	CASSSQAGEAQYF	TGCGCCAGCAGCTCACAAGCGGGAGAGGCACAGTACTTC
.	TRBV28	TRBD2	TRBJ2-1	CASSLWRGTSMSEQFF	TGTGCCAGCAGTTTATGGCGGGGGACTAGTATGAGTGAGCAGTTCTTC
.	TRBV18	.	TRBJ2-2	CASSPLGPPGTGELFF	TGTGCCAGCTCACCACTTGGTCCCCCGGGCACCGGGGAGCTGTTTTTT
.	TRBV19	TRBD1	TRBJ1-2	CASRDEQGERNYGYTF	TGTGCCAGTAGAGATGAACAGGGGGAGAGGAACTATGGCTACACCTTC
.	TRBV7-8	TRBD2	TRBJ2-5	CASSLALAGVETQYF	TGTGCCAGCAGCTTAGCGCTAGCGGGAGTGGAGACCCAGTACTTC
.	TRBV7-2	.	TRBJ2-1	CASSLRLEQFF	TGTGCCAGCAGCTTACGGTTGGAGCAGTTCTTC
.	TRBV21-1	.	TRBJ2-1	CASEQSPGGTYNEQFF	TGTGCCAGTGAGCAAAGTCCAGGGGGAACCTACAATGAGCAGTTCTTC
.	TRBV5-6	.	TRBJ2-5	CASNVQGRETQYF	TGTGCCAGCAATGTTCAGGGGAGGGAGACCCAGTACTTC
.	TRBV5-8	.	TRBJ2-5	CASSLGFVTQYF	TGTGCCAGCAGCTTGGGCTTCGTCACCCAGTACTTC
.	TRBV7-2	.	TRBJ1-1	CASSLLNTEAFF	TGTGCCAGCAGCTTATTGAACACTGAAGCTTTCTTT
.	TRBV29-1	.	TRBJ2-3	CSVGTRYTDTQYF	TGCAGCGTTGGGACCAGATACACAGATACGCAGTATTTT
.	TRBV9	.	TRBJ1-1	CASSATPRGTEAFF	TGTGCCAGCAGCGCAACCCCACGGGGCACTGAAGCTTTCTTT
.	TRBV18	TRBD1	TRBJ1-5	CASSPSGQLNQPQHF	TGTGCCAGCTCCCCGTCGGGACAGCTTAATCAGCCCCAGCATTTT
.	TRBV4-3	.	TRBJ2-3	CASSQERVAGTQYF	TGCGCCAGCAGCCAAGAAAGGGTTGCTGGTACGCAGTATTTT
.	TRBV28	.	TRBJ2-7	CASSFQDSSYEQYF	TGTGCCAGCAGTTTTCAGGACAGCTCCTACGAGCAGTACTTC
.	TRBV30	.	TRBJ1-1	CAWSPLLRGRDTEAFF	TGTGCCTGGAGTCCTCTCCTCAGAGGACGTGACACTGAAGCTTTCTTT
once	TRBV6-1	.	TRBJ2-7	CASSEARGVGGEQYF	TGTGCCAGCAGTGAAGCCCGTGGTGTAGGTGGCGAGCAGTACTTC
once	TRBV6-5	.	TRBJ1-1	CASTRAGVDTEAFF	TGTGCCAGCACAAGGGCAGGGGTGGACACTGAAGCTTTCTTT
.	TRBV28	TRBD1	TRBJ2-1	CASTLAGTGMYNEQFF	TGTGCCAGCACCCTTGCCGGGACAGGGATGTACAATGAGCAGTTCTTC
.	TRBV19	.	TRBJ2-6	CASSFSGANVLTF	TGTGCCAGTAGTTTTTCTGGGGCCAACGTCCTGACTTTC
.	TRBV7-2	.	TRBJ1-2	CASSFSQGNNYGYTF	TGTGCCAGCAGCTTCTCGCAGGGAAATAACTATGGCTACACCTTC
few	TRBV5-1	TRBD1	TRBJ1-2	CASSSGQGIDTF	TGCGCCAGCAGCTCGGGACAGGGGATAGATACCTTC
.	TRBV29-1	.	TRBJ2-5	CSVVLGTSYSQYF	TGCAGCGTTGTTCTTGGGACATCGTATTCTCAGTACTTC
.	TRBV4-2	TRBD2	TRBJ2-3	CASSLGLVGDTQYF	TGTGCCAGCAGCCTTGGACTAGTTGGGGATACGCAGTATTTT
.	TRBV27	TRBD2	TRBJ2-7	CASSPGPSGGYEQYF	TGTGCCAGCAGTCCTGGGCCCAGCGGGGGTTACGAGCAGTACTTC
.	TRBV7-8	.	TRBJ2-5	CASSPRTRVVETQYF	TGTGCCAGCAGCCCAAGGACCCGCGTGGTAGAGACCCAGTACTTC
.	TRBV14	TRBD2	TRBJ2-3	CASSLLGGRKRGTDTQYF	TGTGCCAGCAGCCTATTGGGCGGGAGAAAACGTGGCACAGATACGCAGTATTTT
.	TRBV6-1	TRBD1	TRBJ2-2	CASTRDRGHTGELFF	TGTGCCAGCACCAGAGACAGGGGGCACACCGGGGAGCTGTTTTTT
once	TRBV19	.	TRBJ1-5	CAGSGGPRQPQHF	TGTGCCGGCTCGGGGGGCCCCCGTCAGCCCCAGCATTTT